These 27 T cell receptor beta chains came from one sample sequenced in a study of cytomegalovirus exposure and HLA in healthy donors. PCR primers comprised 60 Vbeta and 13 Jbeta primers. TCRdb keeps only in-frame clones here, not all; method: immunoSEQ multiplex PCR. The sample records 150,000 or so clones, roughly 66% being singletons. The sample comprised PBMCs. The receptors originated from a woman aged 18-35 years in good health and CMV-seronegative.

The table lists this clone with a few counts. V usage is TRBV5-4 and J usage is TRBJ1-3; TRBD1 matches at 8 bases. Germline CDR1 is SGHNT and CDR2 is YYREEE (reference sequence). The CDR3 is 14 amino acids. Unmatched junction bases numbered 7, after V lost 5 bases and J lost 6 bases. DNA of the CDR3: TGTGCCAGCAGTTCAGGGGGCGTGAAAAACACCATATATTTT. It codes for CASSSGGVKNTIYF.

This clone was seen more than once but under ten times. The chain links TRBV4-1 to TRBJ2-2; 9 nucleotides match TRBD2. The CDR3 runs to 16 residues. Germline V gene sequence: CDR1 MGHRA, CDR2 YSYEKL. V gave up 4 bases and J gave up 6 bases; unmatched junction bases: 9. The CDR3 DNA follows: TGCGCCAGCAGCCTTCTTGGCGGGGGGGGGTCCGGGGAGCTGTTTTTT. It is translated as CASSLLGGGGSGELFF.

This clone was counted a few times. The rearrangement uses TRBV2 and TRBJ2-7; 9 nucleotides line up with TRBD2. V was clipped by 2 bases and J by 6 bases; unmatched bases: 2. The CDR3 loop spans 13 amino acids. Germline V gene sequence: CDR1 SNHLY, CDR2 FYNNEI. The CDR3 DNA is TGTGCCAGCAGTGAAATAGCGGGAGCCGAGCAGTACGTC. Its translation is CASSEIAGAEQYV.

This clone was seen a single time. The chain uses TRBV7-2 and TRBJ2-5, with D possibly TRBD2 on 5 matching bases. CDR1 and CDR2 from the germline V gene are SGHTA and FQGNSA. V was clipped by 3 bases and J by 1 base, with 6 bases between them. There are 13 residues in the CDR3. This CDR3 is CASSFAGQETQYF. CDR3 bases: TGTGCCAGCAGCTTCGCGGGCCAAGAGACCCAGTACTTC.

V and J are TRBV4-1 and TRBJ1-2, with 7 bases fitting TRBD1. Germline assignment: CDR1 MGHRA and CDR2 YSYEKL. This CDR3 is 15 amino acids long. Trimming at V came to 0 bases and at J to 8 bases, leaving 9 bases not matched to a gene. DNA of the CDR3: TGCGCCAGCAGCCAAGAGGAGGGGGCTGTTCGAGGCTACACCTTC. It yields the protein CASSQEEGAVRGYTF.

This clone occurred a few times. V usage is TRBV4-3 and J usage is TRBJ2-5, with a tentative D call TRBD2 (7 bases). The CDR3 is made up of 16 amino acids. The V end was cut by 3 bases, the J end by 2 bases, with 16 bases between. Germline values: CDR1 LGHNA, CDR2 YSLEER. CDR3 DNA sequence: TGCGCCAGCAGCCATGGGGGGGCCTTATCGCAAGAGACCCAGTACTTC. Its translation: CASSHGGALSQETQYF.

The chain combines TRBV19 with TRBJ1-3; TRBD1 might be the D (5 bases). V was pared by 5 bases and J by 0 bases, with 11 bases between. The CDR3 runs to 15 residues. CDR1 is LNHDA, CDR2 SQIVND, per germline (reference sequence). The DNA for the CDR3 is TGTGCCAGTAGTTTCCGGGGGTACTCTGGAAACACCATATATTTT. Protein sequence: CASSFRGYSGNTIYF.

CDR3 residues: CASSLWRHQNTEAFF. In nucleotides, the CDR3 is TGTGCCAGCAGCTTGTGGAGGCACCAGAACACTGAAGCTTTCTTT. The chain carries TRBV5-4 and TRBJ1-1; no clear D gene. This CDR3 contains 15 residues. Germline lookup yields CDR1 SGHNT and CDR2 YYREEE (reference sequence). Trimming pared 1 base from V and 1 base from J, leaving 11 bases between.

The rearrangement uses TRBV6-5 and TRBJ1-6; D remains ambiguous. Germline CDR1 and CDR2: MNHEY and SVGAGI. The CDR3 runs to 13 residues. V lost 5 bases and J 9 bases, leaving 11 bases between the germline ends. This CDR3 reads CASSMGRTSPLHF. In DNA, the CDR3 is TGTGCCAGCAGTATGGGGAGGACTTCACCCCTCCACTTT.

Only a few counts were recorded for this clone. This rearrangement joins TRBV15 to TRBJ2-1; no clear D gene. The CDR3 extends over 14 amino acids. V gave up 2 bases and J gave up 0 bases, with 5 bases separating them. Germline V gives CDR1 LNHNV, CDR2 YYDKDF (reference sequence). The CDR3 here is CATSRKSSYNEQFF. In DNA, the CDR3 is TGTGCCACCAGCAGAAAGAGCTCCTACAATGAGCAGTTCTTC.

Here the CDR3 reads CASSEAPRFSTEAFF. The CDR3 DNA sequence: TGTGCCAGCAGTGAAGCGCCGAGGTTCTCCACTGAAGCTTTCTTT. The chain is built from TRBV6-1 and TRBJ1-1; D is unresolved. The V gene lost 0 bases and the J gene lost 4 bases, with 12 bases spanning the gap. The CDR3 sequence is 15 residues long. Germline V gene sequence: CDR1 MNHNS, CDR2 SASEGT.

This clone was seen more than once but under ten times. The chain uses TRBV28 and TRBJ1-2; weak D call: TRBD1 (5 bases). The CDR3 spans 12 residues. Germline V lookup: CDR1 MDHEN, CDR2 SYDVKM. V lost 10 bases to trimming and J lost 5 bases, with 14 bases between them. The CDR3 loop reads CATLRGGYGYTF. The CDR3 DNA reads as TGTGCCACTCTCCGGGGGGGGTATGGCTACACCTTC.

This clone was seen ten or more times. CDR3 sequence (DNA): TGTGCCAGCAGTTACGACAGCGGCAATCAGCCCCAGCATTTT. Its protein product is CASSYDSGNQPQHF. The rearrangement joins TRBV7-8 to TRBJ1-5; maybe TRBD1 (5 bases). Germline V gene sequence: CDR1 SGHVS, CDR2 FQNEAQ. Trimming took 6 bases from V and 2 from J, leaving 11 bases between them. The CDR3 consists of 14 residues. The variable domain in full, with the rest retrieved from reference TRBV7-8 and TRBJ1-5, is GAGVSQSPRYKVAKRGQDVALRCDPISGHVSLFWYQQALGQGPEFLTYFQNEAQLDKSGLPSDRFFAERPEGSVSTLKIQRTQQEDSAVYLCASSYDSGNQPQHFGDGTRLSIL.

V usage is TRBV19 and J usage is TRBJ2-5; 8 positions agree with TRBD1. Per germline, CDR1 LNHDA and CDR2 SQIVND (reference sequence). J was trimmed by 5 bases and V by 4 bases; bases with no gene match: 9. There are 15 residues in the CDR3. The CDR3 reads CASSRGQGGVETQYF. The CDR3 DNA reads as TGTGCCAGTAGTAGAGGACAGGGTGGGGTGGAGACCCAGTACTTC.

For this clone: The same CDR3 arises from other DNA sequences in this sample as well. V gene TRBV9 combines with J gene TRBJ1-2; D is perhaps TRBD1 (6 bases). CDR1 and CDR2 from the germline V gene are SGDLS and YYNGEE. CDR3 length equals 15 residues. Deletions cut 0 bases from V and 4 bases from J, with 13 bases between. Written as DNA, the CDR3 is TGTGCCAGCAGCGTAGAAGGTTTAGGGGGCTATGGCTACACCTTC. It specifies CASSVEGLGGYGYTF.

The CDR3 DNA reads as TGTGCCAGCAGCTTAGATGTAGTTCAGGGGACGGACACTGAAGCTTTCTTT. As protein: CASSLDVVQGTDTEAFF. This chain uses TRBV11-2 with TRBJ1-1; TRBD1 might be the D (6 bases). This CDR3 comprises 17 residues. Trimming removed 0 bases from V and 3 bases from J, with 17 bases in between. The germline CDR1 and CDR2 sequences are SGHAT and FQNNGV.

The rearrangement links TRBV5-1 to TRBJ2-2, with 8 bases fitting TRBD1. The germline V gene has CDR1 SGHRS and CDR2 YFSETQ. V lost 7 bases, J lost 7 bases, and 9 bases stayed unmatched. The CDR3 runs to 14 residues. This CDR3 reads CASGTDRGGGELFF. The CDR3 nucleotides are TGCGCCAGCGGAACCGACAGGGGCGGCGGGGAGCTGTTTTTT.

This clone has only a few counts. This chain uses TRBV6-5 with TRBJ2-5, with 8 bases fitting TRBD2. Germline loops: CDR1 MNHEY, CDR2 SVGAGI. The trim removed 5 bases at V and 6 bases at J, leaving 5 bases unmatched. The length of the CDR3 is 13 residues. The CDR3 DNA reads TGTGCCAGCAGTCCGGGAGGGGTTAAGACCCAGTACTTC. It codes for CASSPGGVKTQYF.

This chain connects TRBV10-1 to TRBJ1-5; D uncertain. The length of the CDR3 is 19 residues. From germline, CDR1 is WNHNN and CDR2 SYGVQD (reference sequence). V was clipped by 0 bases and J by 0 bases, with 18 bases between them. CDR3 region: CASSESRRTSEPSNQPQHF. CDR3 in DNA: TGCGCCAGCAGTGAGTCAAGGCGGACTTCAGAACCTAGCAATCAGCCCCAGCATTTT.

The V and J genes are TRBV7-9 and TRBJ1-2; D is ambiguous. V lost 7 bases, J lost 8 bases, and 11 bases lay in between. CDR3 length: 11 amino acids. Looked up from germline, CDR1 is SEHNR and CDR2 is FQNEAQ (reference sequence). CDR3 protein: CASTPGSGYTF. The CDR3 nucleotides are TGTGCCAGCACCCCAGGTTCCGGCTACACCTTC.

The rearrangement uses TRBV9 and TRBJ1-3; 9 nucleotides line up with TRBD1. The V gene end was trimmed by 3 bases and the J gene end by 0 bases; junction bases not matched to a gene: 7. The CDR3 contains 17 residues. Germline V CDR1 and CDR2: SGDLS, YYNGEE. The CDR3 sequence: CASSAGTGFFSGNTIYF. The CDR3 DNA follows: TGTGCCAGCAGCGCCGGGACAGGGTTCTTCTCTGGAAACACCATATATTTT.

CDR3 DNA sequence: TGTGCCAGTAGTAGGGGACTAGCGTACACCGGGGAGCTGTTTTTT. This translates into CASSRGLAYTGELFF. The chain recombines TRBV19 with TRBJ2-2; 10 nucleotides agree with TRBD2. Trimming removed 4 bases from V and 3 bases from J; junction bases left unmatched: 2. The V gene's germline CDR1 is LNHDA and CDR2 SQIVND (reference sequence). The length of the CDR3 is 15 residues.

The V gene is TRBV11-2, the J gene TRBJ1-2; possibly TRBD1 for D (5 bases). CDR1 and CDR2 (germline): SGHAT, FQNNGV. This CDR3 region has 15 residues. V dropped 4 bases and J dropped 6 bases, with 18 bases sitting between them. CDR3: CASSWLGANGHGYTF. The CDR3, as DNA: TGTGCCAGCAGCTGGCTTGGGGCTAACGGACATGGCTACACCTTC. The whole variable domain, remainder taken from reference TRBV11-2 and TRBJ1-2, is EAGVAQSPRYKIIEKRQSVAFWCNPISGHATLYWYQQILGQGPKLLIQFQNNGVVDDSQLPKDRFSAERLKGVDSTLKIQPAKLEDSAVYLCASSWLGANGHGYTFGSGTRLTVV.

The CDR3, as DNA: TGCGCCAGCAGCTTGGGACGGGGTCTCCAGCCCCAGCATTTT. Translation: CASSLGRGLQPQHF. This chain links TRBV5-1 with TRBJ1-5; unclear D gene. CDR1 is SGHRS, CDR2 YFSETQ, per germline. V was cut by 0 bases and J by 7 bases, with 11 bases left in between. The CDR3 has 14 amino acids.

DNA for the CDR3: TGTGCCAGCAGCTTGCGGACTAGCGGGAAAGGCGAGCAGTACGTC. This translates into CASSLRTSGKGEQYV. The chain carries TRBV5-4 and TRBJ2-7; 12 bases line up with TRBD2. V lost 1 base, J lost 6 bases, and 5 bases stayed unmatched. This CDR3 has 15 amino acids. Per the germline V gene, CDR1 is SGHNT and CDR2 is YYREEE (reference sequence).

CDR3 sequence (DNA): TGCGCCAGCAGCTTGATAGCGGGATCATTAGGTCTGGACAATGAGCAGTTCTTC. This gives the protein CASSLIAGSLGLDNEQFF. The chain recombines TRBV5-1 with TRBJ2-1; 8 positions agree with TRBD2. The CDR3 has 18 residues. The trim removed 1 base at V and 5 bases at J, leaving 14 bases unmatched. Germline lookup yields CDR1 SGHRS and CDR2 YFSETQ.

The table lists this clone with a few counts. The rearrangement links TRBV28 to TRBJ2-7; the match to TRBD1 covers 8 bases. The V and J ends lost 4 bases and 6 bases, in that order; junction bases with no gene match: 5. CDR3 length equals 13 residues. Per the germline V gene, CDR1 is MDHEN and CDR2 is SYDVKM. As DNA, the CDR3 is TGTGCCAGCAGTTCCGGACAGGGCAGCGAGCAGTACTTC. Its translation is CASSSGQGSEQYF. Filled out from reference TRBV28 and TRBJ2-7, the complete variable domain reads DVKVTQSSRYLVKRTGEKVFLECVQDMDHENMFWYRQDPGLGLRLIYFSYDVKMKEKGDIPEGYSVSREKKERFSLILESASTNQTSMYLCASSSGQGSEQYFGPGTRLTVT.